The rows below give T cell receptor beta chains drawn from one sample of a study of cytomegalovirus exposure and HLA in healthy donors. Repertoires were generated with immunoSEQ multiplex PCR, while TCRdb's copy carries only in-frame clones and drops some. In the table there are approximately 110,000 clones, approximately 80% of which are singletons. Material: PBMCs. The source is a woman in her thirties or forties in good health and CMV-seropositive. Both conserved end residues are part of each CDR3. D genes are given only for firm matches. A clone size is listed for some rows: how often the clone was seen (once, few, many), or a class if it is expanded.

v_call: TRBV5-6; j_call: TRBJ2-2; d_call: TRBD2; clone_size: -; cdr3_nt: TGTGCCAGCAGCTTAGGGAGCGGGAGTTACGGGGAGCTGTTTTTT; cdr3_aa: CASSLGSGSYGELFF
v_call: TRBV6-1; j_call: TRBJ2-7; d_call: -; clone_size: -; cdr3_nt: TGTGCCAGCAGCGCCGGGGTGTACGAGCAGTACTTC; cdr3_aa: CASSAGVYEQYF
v_call: TRBV5-6; j_call: TRBJ1-1; d_call: -; clone_size: -; cdr3_nt: TGTGCCAGCACCCTAGCACAGTTCTCAATGAACACTGAAGCTTTCTTT; cdr3_aa: CASTLAQFSMNTEAFF
v_call: TRBV5-4; j_call: TRBJ1-2; d_call: TRBD1; clone_size: -; cdr3_nt: TGTGCCAGCAGCGACCGGGACAGGGGGGGCTACACCTTC; cdr3_aa: CASSDRDRGGYTF
v_call: TRBV30; j_call: TRBJ1-1; d_call: -; clone_size: -; cdr3_nt: TGTGCCTGGAGTCATCCCCGCAGCACTGAAGCTTTCTTT; cdr3_aa: CAWSHPRSTEAFF
v_call: TRBV4-2; j_call: TRBJ2-1; d_call: TRBD2; clone_size: -; cdr3_nt: TGTGCCAGCAGCCAACAACTAGCGGGAGGGAATTACAATGAGCAGTTCTTC; cdr3_aa: CASSQQLAGGNYNEQFF
v_call: TRBV11-2; j_call: TRBJ2-1; d_call: -; clone_size: once; cdr3_nt: TGTGCCAGCAGATCCAGCCGACTAGGGGTTAATGAGCAGTTCTTC; cdr3_aa: CASRSSRLGVNEQFF
v_call: TRBV30; j_call: TRBJ2-7; d_call: TRBD2; clone_size: -; cdr3_nt: TGTGCCTGGGGGGAGGGCGGGTCCTACGAGCAGTACTTC; cdr3_aa: CAWGEGGSYEQYF
v_call: TRBV7-2; j_call: TRBJ1-2; d_call: -; clone_size: -; cdr3_nt: TGTGCCAGCAGCACCCGCAGGGGTTCTAACTATGGCTACACCTTC; cdr3_aa: CASSTRRGSNYGYTF
v_call: TRBV28; j_call: TRBJ2-2; d_call: -; clone_size: -; cdr3_nt: TGTGCCAGCAGTTTTTCCCTCCCTGGGGAGCTGTTTTTT; cdr3_aa: CASSFSLPGELFF
v_call: TRBV11-2; j_call: TRBJ1-1; d_call: TRBD1; clone_size: -; cdr3_nt: TGTGCCAGCAGCACCCGGGACAGGCCGAACACTGAAGCTTTCTTT; cdr3_aa: CASSTRDRPNTEAFF
v_call: TRBV2; j_call: TRBJ2-2; d_call: -; clone_size: -; cdr3_nt: TGTGCCAGCAGTACGGCCGGGGAGCTGTTTTTT; cdr3_aa: CASSTAGELFF
v_call: TRBV28; j_call: TRBJ1-4; d_call: -; clone_size: -; cdr3_nt: TGTGCCAGCACCACGGGGGTGGGAAAACTGTTTTTT; cdr3_aa: CASTTGVGKLFF
v_call: TRBV5-5; j_call: TRBJ1-5; d_call: -; clone_size: -; cdr3_nt: TGTGCCAGCAGCTTCCAGGGGAGTCAGCCCCAGCATTTT; cdr3_aa: CASSFQGSQPQHF
v_call: TRBV27; j_call: TRBJ2-7; d_call: -; clone_size: -; cdr3_nt: TGTGCCAGCAGTTTCACAACGTACTCCTACGAGCAGTACTTC; cdr3_aa: CASSFTTYSYEQYF
v_call: TRBV10-3; j_call: TRBJ1-6; d_call: TRBD1; clone_size: once; cdr3_nt: TGTGCCATCCGACAGGGATATAATTCACCCCTCCACTTT; cdr3_aa: CAIRQGYNSPLHF
v_call: TRBV9; j_call: TRBJ2-5; d_call: -; clone_size: -; cdr3_nt: TGTGCCAGCAGCGGGCCCGAAGAGACCCAGTACTTC; cdr3_aa: CASSGPEETQYF
v_call: TRBV6-1; j_call: TRBJ2-7; d_call: -; clone_size: -; cdr3_nt: TGTGCCAGCACCCAGGGGCGTTACGAGCAGTACTTC; cdr3_aa: CASTQGRYEQYF
v_call: TRBV23-1; j_call: TRBJ2-5; d_call: -; clone_size: -; cdr3_nt: TGCGCCAGCAGATTTGGGACACTCCAAGAGACCCAGTACTTC; cdr3_aa: CASRFGTLQETQYF
v_call: TRBV2; j_call: TRBJ2-3; d_call: -; clone_size: -; cdr3_nt: TGTGCCAGCAGGGACGGGGGGCGGGCCACAGATACGCAGTATTTT; cdr3_aa: CASRDGGRATDTQYF
v_call: TRBV11-3; j_call: TRBJ2-1; d_call: -; clone_size: few; cdr3_nt: TGTGCCAGCAGCTTAGATAACCAACTTGAGCAGTTCTTC; cdr3_aa: CASSLDNQLEQFF
v_call: TRBV30; j_call: TRBJ2-2; d_call: -; clone_size: once; cdr3_nt: TGTGCCTGGAGTGGTCGGGTGGCCGGGGAGCTGTTTTTT; cdr3_aa: CAWSGRVAGELFF
v_call: TRBV4-1; j_call: TRBJ2-7; d_call: TRBD2; clone_size: -; cdr3_nt: TGCGCCAGCAGCCGCGTCCCCGGAGCGGGAGTGGATGACGAGCAGTACTTC; cdr3_aa: CASSRVPGAGVDDEQYF
v_call: TRBV10-3; j_call: TRBJ2-5; d_call: TRBD2; clone_size: few; cdr3_nt: TGTGCCATCAGTGGGACTAGCGGGGGTAGGGAGACCCAGTACTTC; cdr3_aa: CAISGTSGGRETQYF
v_call: TRBV2; j_call: TRBJ1-2; d_call: TRBD1; clone_size: -; cdr3_nt: TGTGCCAGCAGTATGTCGACAGGGAGTAACGGCTACACCTTC; cdr3_aa: CASSMSTGSNGYTF
v_call: TRBV9; j_call: TRBJ2-7; d_call: -; clone_size: few; cdr3_nt: TGTGCCAGCAGCTTAGACCCGACTTTCTCCTACGAGCAGTACTTC; cdr3_aa: CASSLDPTFSYEQYF
v_call: TRBV5-1; j_call: TRBJ2-3; d_call: TRBD1; clone_size: few; cdr3_nt: TGCGCCAGCAGCTTGGACGGGACAGGGTTCACAGATACGCAGTATTTT; cdr3_aa: CASSLDGTGFTDTQYF
v_call: TRBV6-1; j_call: TRBJ2-7; d_call: TRBD2; clone_size: -; cdr3_nt: TGTGCCAGCAGTACCCGGGGACTAGCGCGGGAGCAGTACTTC; cdr3_aa: CASSTRGLAREQYF
v_call: TRBV5-4; j_call: TRBJ2-2; d_call: -; clone_size: -; cdr3_nt: TGTGCCAGCAGCTTGCAAGGACTACCTTCCGGGGAGCTGTTTTTT; cdr3_aa: CASSLQGLPSGELFF
v_call: TRBV6-6; j_call: TRBJ1-5; d_call: -; clone_size: -; cdr3_nt: TGTGCCAGCAGCCAGGGCCTTCATCAGCCCCAGCATTTT; cdr3_aa: CASSQGLHQPQHF
v_call: TRBV5-6; j_call: TRBJ1-1; d_call: TRBD1; clone_size: few; cdr3_nt: TGTGCCAGCAGCCTGGACAGGGGTGCTGGCACTGAAGCTTTCTTT; cdr3_aa: CASSLDRGAGTEAFF
v_call: TRBV27; j_call: TRBJ2-7; d_call: TRBD2; clone_size: -; cdr3_nt: TGTGCCAGCCACCCACCGGGGGGGGCCTACGAGCAGTACTTC; cdr3_aa: CASHPPGGAYEQYF
v_call: TRBV5-1; j_call: TRBJ2-2; d_call: -; clone_size: -; cdr3_nt: TGCGCCAGCAGCCCCACCGGCGGGGAGCTGTTTTTT; cdr3_aa: CASSPTGGELFF
v_call: TRBV30; j_call: TRBJ1-1; d_call: -; clone_size: few; cdr3_nt: TGTGCCTGGAGTCCCGCTAGGGGGGGGGCTGAAGCTTTCTTT; cdr3_aa: CAWSPARGGAEAFF
v_call: TRBV5-6; j_call: TRBJ2-7; d_call: TRBD2; clone_size: -; cdr3_nt: TGTGCCAGCAGCGGGGTAGCGGGGGGCTACGAGCAGTACTTC; cdr3_aa: CASSGVAGGYEQYF
v_call: TRBV19; j_call: TRBJ1-5; d_call: TRBD1; clone_size: -; cdr3_nt: TGTGCCAGCCATCAAGACAGGGGAATTAATCAGCCCCAGCATTTT; cdr3_aa: CASHQDRGINQPQHF
v_call: TRBV27; j_call: TRBJ2-7; d_call: TRBD1; clone_size: -; cdr3_nt: TGTGCCAGCAGTCGCTTTCGACAGGGGATGGGGGCGTACGAGCAGTACTTC; cdr3_aa: CASSRFRQGMGAYEQYF
v_call: TRBV29-1; j_call: TRBJ2-3; d_call: TRBD1; clone_size: once; cdr3_nt: TGCAGCGTTCTTCCTTTGACAGGGGATCGGGATACGCAGTATTTT; cdr3_aa: CSVLPLTGDRDTQYF
v_call: TRBV6-6; j_call: TRBJ1-1; d_call: -; clone_size: -; cdr3_nt: TGTGCCAGCACCTACACTGTGGAGCTGGACACTGAAGCTTTCTTT; cdr3_aa: CASTYTVELDTEAFF
v_call: TRBV5-4; j_call: TRBJ2-7; d_call: TRBD2; clone_size: -; cdr3_nt: TGTGCCAGCAGCTTGGGGTTAGCGGGGGAATCCTACGAGCAGTACTTC; cdr3_aa: CASSLGLAGESYEQYF